This TCR beta chain was recovered during a study of blood T cells in healthy people across ages. Study-wide points: It was not known whether donors were CMV positive (a possible confounder of expanded clonotype changes).

The germline V gene encodes CDR1 MNHNY and CDR2 SVGAGI (reference sequence). CDR3 length: 12 amino acids. Trimming removed 8 bases from V and 5 bases from J, with 11 bases in between. A second about 7 to 11 cycle PCR used barcoded and J-beta primers. With 12 random nucleotides, a template-switch adaptor tagged each individual cDNA molecule. MiXCR was run by TCRdb on the 5' RACE reads, yielding one entry per CDR3 protein. The sample lists hundreds of thousands of distinct CDR3 sequences, 58% seen once, with approximately 37% in the top ten. This clonotype was detected ten times or more. Its specificity is unknown. Total RNA was isolated from each sample in quantities of at least 5.5 micrograms.

Source material: blood. V gene TRBV6-6 combines with J gene TRBJ2-3; D gene unclear. This clonotype was obtained from a man aged 55 to 70 in good health. The CDR3 spells CASVSHQDTQYF. Here the CDR3 DNA reads TGTGCCAGCGTGAGCCATCAAGATACGCAGTATTTT.